This T cell receptor beta chain was found in a study of identical twins. Regarding the study as a whole: Invariant MAIT and iNKT cells are populations that could partly confound zero-insertion analyses. Shared out-of-frame alpha sequences (those common to twins) showed excess low generation probability.

The germline CDR1 and CDR2 sequences are DFQATT and SNEGSKA (reference sequence). V lost 0 bases, J lost 8 bases, and 10 bases stayed unmatched. The CDR3 length is 15 residues. MiXCR, run by TCRdb on the 5' RACE reads, gives a single entry per CDR3 protein. In the table there are a few hundred thousand distinct CDR3 sequences, 18% of which are singletons. In regard to this clonotype: Antigen specificity is unknown.

The sample comprised naive T cells sorted from blood. The chain joins TRBV20-1 to TRBJ2-1, with 7 bases lining up with TRBD1. This TCR was sampled from a man in his fifties or sixties in good health. CDR3 sequence reads: CSARDLGGMVYEQFF. CDR3 DNA sequence: TGCAGTGCTAGAGATCTAGGGGGCATGGTCTATGAGCAGTTCTTC.